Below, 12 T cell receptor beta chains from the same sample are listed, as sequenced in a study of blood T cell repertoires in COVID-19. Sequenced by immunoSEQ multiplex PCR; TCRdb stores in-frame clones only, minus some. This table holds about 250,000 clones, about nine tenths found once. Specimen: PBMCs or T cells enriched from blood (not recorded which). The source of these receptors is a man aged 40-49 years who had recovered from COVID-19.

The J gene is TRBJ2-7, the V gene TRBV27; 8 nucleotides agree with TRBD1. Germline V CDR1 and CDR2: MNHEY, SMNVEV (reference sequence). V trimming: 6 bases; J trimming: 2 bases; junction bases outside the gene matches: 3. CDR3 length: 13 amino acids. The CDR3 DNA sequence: TGTGCCAGCAGGCGGACAGGGACCTACGAGCAGTACTTC. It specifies CASRRTGTYEQYF.

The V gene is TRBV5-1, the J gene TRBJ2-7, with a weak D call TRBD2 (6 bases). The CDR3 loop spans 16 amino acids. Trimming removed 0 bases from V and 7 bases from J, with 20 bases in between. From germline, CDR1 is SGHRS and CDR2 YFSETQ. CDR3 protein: CASSLGGLGGSGEQYF. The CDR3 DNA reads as TGCGCCAGCAGCTTGGGGGGTCTAGGAGGGTCAGGGGAGCAGTACTTC.

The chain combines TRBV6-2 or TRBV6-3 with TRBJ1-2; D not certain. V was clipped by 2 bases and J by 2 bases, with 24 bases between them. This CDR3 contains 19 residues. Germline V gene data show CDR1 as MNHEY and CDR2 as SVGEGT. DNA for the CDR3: TGTGCCAGCAGTTACCCCGTCCAGGTTCAGGCAGATATCAACTATGGCTACACCTTC. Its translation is CASSYPVQVQADINYGYTF.

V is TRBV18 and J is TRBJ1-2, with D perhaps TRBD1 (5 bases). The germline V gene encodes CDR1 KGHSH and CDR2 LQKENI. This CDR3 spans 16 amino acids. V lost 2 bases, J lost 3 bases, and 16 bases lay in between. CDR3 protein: CASSPTGAPGDYGYTF. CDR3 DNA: TGTGCCAGCTCACCAACCGGGGCCCCGGGAGACTATGGCTACACCTTC.

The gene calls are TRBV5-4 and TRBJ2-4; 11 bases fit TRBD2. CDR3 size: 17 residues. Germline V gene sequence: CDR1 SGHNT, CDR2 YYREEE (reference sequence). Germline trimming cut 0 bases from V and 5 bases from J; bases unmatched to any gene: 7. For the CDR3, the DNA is TGTGCCAGCAGCTTGGGACTAGCGGGGTCGGGGCAAAACATTCAGTACTTC. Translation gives CASSLGLAGSGQNIQYF.

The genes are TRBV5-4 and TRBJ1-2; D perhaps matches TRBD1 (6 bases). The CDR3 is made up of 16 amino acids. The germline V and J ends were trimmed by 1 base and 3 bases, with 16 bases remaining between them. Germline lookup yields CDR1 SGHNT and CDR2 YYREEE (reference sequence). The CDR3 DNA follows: TGTGCCAGCAGCTTGCAAGGGGGAGCGAACCACTATGGCTACACCTTC. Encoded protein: CASSLQGGANHYGYTF.

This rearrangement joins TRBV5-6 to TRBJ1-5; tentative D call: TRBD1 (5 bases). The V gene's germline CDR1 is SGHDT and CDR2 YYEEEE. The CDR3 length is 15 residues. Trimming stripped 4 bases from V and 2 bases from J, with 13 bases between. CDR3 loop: CASSLNRIGNQPQHF. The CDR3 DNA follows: TGTGCCAGCAGCCTCAACAGGATAGGCAATCAGCCCCAGCATTTT.

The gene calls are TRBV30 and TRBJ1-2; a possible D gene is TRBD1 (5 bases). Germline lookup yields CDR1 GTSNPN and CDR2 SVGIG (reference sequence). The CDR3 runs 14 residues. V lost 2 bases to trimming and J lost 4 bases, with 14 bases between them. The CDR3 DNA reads TGTGCCTGGAGTCCGCAGGGCCCCCTCTATGGCTACACCTTC. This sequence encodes CAWSPQGPLYGYTF.

CDR3 sequence reads: CSAKRETQYF. The DNA of the CDR3 is TGCAGTGCTAAGAGGGAGACCCAGTACTTC. The V gene is TRBV20-1, the J gene TRBJ2-5; D call uncertain. CDR3 size: 10 residues. CDR1 DFQATT and CDR2 SNEGSKA come from the germline V gene (reference sequence). With 4 bases removed from V and 5 bases from J, the gap between germline ends came to 5 bases.

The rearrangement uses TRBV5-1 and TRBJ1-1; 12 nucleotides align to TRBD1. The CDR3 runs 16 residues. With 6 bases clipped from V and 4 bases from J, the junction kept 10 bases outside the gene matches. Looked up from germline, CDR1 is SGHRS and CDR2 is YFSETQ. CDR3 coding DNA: TGCGCCAGCACGTCCGGGACAGGGGGCGGCCGCACTGAAGCTTTCTTT. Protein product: CASTSGTGGGRTEAFF. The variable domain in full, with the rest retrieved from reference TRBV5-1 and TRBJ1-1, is KAGVTQTPRYLIKTRGQQVTLSCSPISGHRSVSWYQQTPGQGLQFLFEYFSETQRNKGNFPGRFSGRQFSNSRSEMNVSTLELGDSALYLCASTSGTGGGRTEAFFGQGTRLTVV.

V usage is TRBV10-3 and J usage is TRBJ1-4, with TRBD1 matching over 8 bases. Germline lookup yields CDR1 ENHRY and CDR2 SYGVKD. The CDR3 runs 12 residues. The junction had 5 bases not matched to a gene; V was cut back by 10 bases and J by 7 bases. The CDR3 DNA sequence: TGTGCCAGCGGACAGGGTAGTGAAAAACTGTTTTTT. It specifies CASGQGSEKLFF.

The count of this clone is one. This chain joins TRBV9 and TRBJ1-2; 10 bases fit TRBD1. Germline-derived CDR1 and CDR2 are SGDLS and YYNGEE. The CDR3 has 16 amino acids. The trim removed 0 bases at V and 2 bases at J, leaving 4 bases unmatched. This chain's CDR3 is CASSVVSGQGNYGYTF. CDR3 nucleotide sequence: TGTGCCAGCAGCGTAGTATCGGGACAGGGGAACTATGGCTACACCTTC.